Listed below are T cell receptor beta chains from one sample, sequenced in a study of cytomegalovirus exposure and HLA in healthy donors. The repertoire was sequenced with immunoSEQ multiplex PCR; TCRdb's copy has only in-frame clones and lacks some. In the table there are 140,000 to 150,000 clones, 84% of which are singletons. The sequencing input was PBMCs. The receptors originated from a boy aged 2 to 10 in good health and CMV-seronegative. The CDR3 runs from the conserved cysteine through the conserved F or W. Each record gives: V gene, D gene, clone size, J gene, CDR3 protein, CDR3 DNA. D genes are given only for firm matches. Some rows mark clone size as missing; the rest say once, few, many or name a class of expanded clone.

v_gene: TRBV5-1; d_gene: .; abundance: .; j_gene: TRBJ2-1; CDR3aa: CASSLTSSYNEQFF; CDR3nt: TGCGCCAGCAGCTTGACTAGCTCCTACAATGAGCAGTTCTTC
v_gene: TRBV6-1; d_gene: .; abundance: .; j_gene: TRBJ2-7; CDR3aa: CASSSGFLPTYEQYF; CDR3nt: TGTGCCAGCAGTTCGGGGTTTCTCCCCACTTACGAGCAGTACTTC
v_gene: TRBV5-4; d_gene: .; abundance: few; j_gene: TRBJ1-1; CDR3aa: CASSRTVNTEAFF; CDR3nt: TGTGCCAGCAGCCGGACAGTGAACACTGAAGCTTTCTTT
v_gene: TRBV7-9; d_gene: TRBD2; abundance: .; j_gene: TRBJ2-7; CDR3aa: CASSLGTSAYEQYF; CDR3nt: TGTGCCAGCAGCTTAGGGACTAGCGCCTACGAGCAGTACTTC
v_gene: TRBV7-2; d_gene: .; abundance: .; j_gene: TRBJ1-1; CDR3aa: CASSLDWTNTEAFF; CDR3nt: TGTGCCAGCAGCTTGGACTGGACGAACACTGAAGCTTTCTTT
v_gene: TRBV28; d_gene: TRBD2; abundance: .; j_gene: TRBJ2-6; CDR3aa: CASRTGGILGANVLTF; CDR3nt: TGTGCCAGCAGAACCGGGGGGATACTTGGGGCCAACGTCCTGACTTTC
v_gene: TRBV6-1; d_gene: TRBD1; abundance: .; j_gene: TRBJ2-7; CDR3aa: CASLQGYPYEQYF; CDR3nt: TGTGCCAGCTTACAGGGGTATCCCTACGAGCAGTACTTC
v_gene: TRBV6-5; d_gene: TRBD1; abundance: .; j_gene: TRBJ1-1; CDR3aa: CASGRQGGLNTEAFF; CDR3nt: TGTGCCAGCGGAAGACAGGGGGGTCTGAACACTGAAGCTTTCTTT
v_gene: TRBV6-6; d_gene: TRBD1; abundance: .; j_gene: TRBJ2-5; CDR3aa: CASSLQGARSQETQYF; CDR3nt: TGTGCCAGCAGCCTACAGGGGGCGCGAAGCCAAGAGACCCAGTACTTC
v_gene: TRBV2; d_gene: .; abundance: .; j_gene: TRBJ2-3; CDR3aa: CASSEGFESDTQYF; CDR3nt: TGTGCCAGCAGTGAAGGGTTTGAGTCAGATACGCAGTATTTT
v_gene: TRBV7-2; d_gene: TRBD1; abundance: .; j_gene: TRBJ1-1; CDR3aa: CASSDTGGFTEAFF; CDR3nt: TGTGCCAGCAGCGATACAGGGGGCTTCACTGAAGCTTTCTTT
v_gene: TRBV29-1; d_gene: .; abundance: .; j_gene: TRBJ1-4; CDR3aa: CSVEVGVVAFF; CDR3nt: TGCAGCGTTGAAGTAGGGGTCGTTGCGTTTTTT
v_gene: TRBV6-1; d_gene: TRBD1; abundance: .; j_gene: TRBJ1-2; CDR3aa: CASSTDRGFGYTF; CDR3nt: TGTGCCAGCAGTACGGACAGGGGGTTTGGCTACACCTTC
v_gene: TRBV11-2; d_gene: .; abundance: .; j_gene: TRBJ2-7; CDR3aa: CASSLRQTYEQYF; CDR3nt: TGTGCCAGCAGCCTCCGACAGACCTACGAGCAGTACTTC
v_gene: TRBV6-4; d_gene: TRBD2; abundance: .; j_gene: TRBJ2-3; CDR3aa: CASSDGTSSDTQYF; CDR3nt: TGTGCCAGCAGTGACGGGACTAGCTCTGATACGCAGTATTTT
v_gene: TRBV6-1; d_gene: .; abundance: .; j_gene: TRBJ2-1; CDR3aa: CASSEQRDETYNEQFF; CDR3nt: TGTGCCAGCAGTGAACAGCGAGACGAGACCTACAATGAGCAGTTCTTC
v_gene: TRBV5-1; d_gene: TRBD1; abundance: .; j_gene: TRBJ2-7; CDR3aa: CASSLMRGREQYF; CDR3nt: TGCGCCAGCAGCTTGATGAGGGGGCGCGAGCAGTACTTC
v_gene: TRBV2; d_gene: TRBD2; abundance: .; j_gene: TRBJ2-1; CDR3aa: CASSGGLAYNEQFF; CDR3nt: TGTGCCAGCAGTGGGGGACTAGCCTACAATGAGCAGTTCTTC
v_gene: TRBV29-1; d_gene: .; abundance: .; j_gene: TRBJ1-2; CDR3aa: CSVGSYREDGYTF; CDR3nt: TGCAGCGTTGGCAGCTACAGGGAAGATGGCTACACCTTC
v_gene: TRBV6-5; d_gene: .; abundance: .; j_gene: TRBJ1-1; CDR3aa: CASRNGGEAFF; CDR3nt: TGTGCCAGCAGGAACGGGGGAGAAGCTTTCTTT
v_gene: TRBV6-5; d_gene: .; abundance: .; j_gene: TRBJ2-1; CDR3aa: CASSYLGGGEQFF; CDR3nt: TGTGCCAGCAGTTACTTAGGCGGCGGTGAGCAGTTCTTC
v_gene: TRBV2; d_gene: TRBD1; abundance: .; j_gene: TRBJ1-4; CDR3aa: CASSMTGIPTNEKLFF; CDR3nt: TGTGCCAGCAGTATGACAGGGATTCCAACTAATGAAAAACTGTTTTTT
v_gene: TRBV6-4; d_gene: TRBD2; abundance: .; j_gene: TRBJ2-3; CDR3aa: CASSKTSGDVTDTQYF; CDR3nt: TGTGCCAGCAGTAAGACTAGCGGAGACGTCACAGATACGCAGTATTTT
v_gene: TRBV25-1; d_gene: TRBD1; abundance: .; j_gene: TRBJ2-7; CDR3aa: CASSDPGQNSYEQYF; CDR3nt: TGTGCCAGCAGTGACCCGGGACAGAACTCCTACGAGCAGTACTTC
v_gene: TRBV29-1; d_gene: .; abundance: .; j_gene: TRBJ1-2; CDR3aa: CSVDGARANYGYTF; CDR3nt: TGCAGCGTTGATGGGGCCAGAGCTAACTATGGCTACACCTTC
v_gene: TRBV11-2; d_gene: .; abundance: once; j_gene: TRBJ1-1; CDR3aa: CASSPGRGGKNTEAFF; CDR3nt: TGTGCCAGCAGCCCGGGGAGGGGGGGGAAGAACACTGAAGCTTTCTTT
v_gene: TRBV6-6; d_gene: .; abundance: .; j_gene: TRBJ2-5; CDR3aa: CASSRSPQNQETQYF; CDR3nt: TGTGCCAGCAGCCGATCACCCCAGAACCAAGAGACCCAGTACTTC
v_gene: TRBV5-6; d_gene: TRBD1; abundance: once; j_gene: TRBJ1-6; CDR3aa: CASSRTGGSPLHF; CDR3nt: TGTGCCAGCAGCCGGACAGGGGGTTCACCCCTCCACTTT
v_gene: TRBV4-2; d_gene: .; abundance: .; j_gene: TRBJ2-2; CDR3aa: CASSQWWGGTGELFF; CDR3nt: TGTGCCAGCAGCCAATGGTGGGGAGGAACCGGGGAGCTGTTTTTT
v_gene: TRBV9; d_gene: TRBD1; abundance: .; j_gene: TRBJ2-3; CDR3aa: CASSGRTGSRTDTQYF; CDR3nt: TGTGCCAGCAGCGGCAGGACAGGGAGTCGCACAGATACGCAGTATTTT
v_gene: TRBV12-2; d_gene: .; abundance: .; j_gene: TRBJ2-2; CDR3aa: CASRLAKILAGASGTGELFF; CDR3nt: TGTGCAAGTCGCTTAGCGAAGATACTAGCGGGAGCCTCGGGCACCGGGGAGCTGTTTTTT
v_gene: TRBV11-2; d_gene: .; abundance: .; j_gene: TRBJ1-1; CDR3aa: CASSRVGGRNTEAFF; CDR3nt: TGTGCCAGCAGCCGTGTTGGGGGCAGGAACACTGAAGCTTTCTTT
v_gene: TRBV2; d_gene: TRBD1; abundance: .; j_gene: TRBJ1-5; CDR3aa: CATKTGNSNQPQHF; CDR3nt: TGTGCCACCAAGACAGGGAATAGCAATCAGCCCCAGCATTTT
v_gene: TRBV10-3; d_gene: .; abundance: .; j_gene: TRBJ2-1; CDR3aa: CAISGARVWDEQFF; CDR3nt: TGTGCCATCAGTGGGGCGAGGGTATGGGATGAGCAGTTCTTC
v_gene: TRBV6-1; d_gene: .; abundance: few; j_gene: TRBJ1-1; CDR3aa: CASRRQIEAFF; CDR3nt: TGTGCCAGCCGTAGACAGATTGAAGCTTTCTTT
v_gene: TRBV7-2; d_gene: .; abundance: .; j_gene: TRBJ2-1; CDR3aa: CASSSSRGGEQFF; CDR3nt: TGTGCCAGCAGCTCCTCTAGGGGGGGTGAGCAGTTCTTC
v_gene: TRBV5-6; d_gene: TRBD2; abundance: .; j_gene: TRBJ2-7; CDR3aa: CASSYLTSGYEQYF; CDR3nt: TGTGCCAGCAGCTATCTGACTAGCGGCTACGAGCAGTACTTC
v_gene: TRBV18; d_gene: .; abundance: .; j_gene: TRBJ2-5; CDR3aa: CASSPGHLRGTQETQYF; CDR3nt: TGTGCCAGCTCACCGGGACACCTACGAGGAACACAAGAGACCCAGTACTTC
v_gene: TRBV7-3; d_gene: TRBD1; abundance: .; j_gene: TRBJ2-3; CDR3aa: CASSSRGLGSTDTQYF; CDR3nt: TGTGCCAGCAGCAGCAGGGGGCTGGGGAGCACAGATACGCAGTATTTT
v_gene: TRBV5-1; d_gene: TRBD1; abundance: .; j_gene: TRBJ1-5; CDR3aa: CASSLREDEGQGLISGQPQHF; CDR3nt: TGCGCCAGCAGCCTAAGGGAAGATGAGGGACAGGGGCTTATCAGCGGTCAGCCCCAGCATTTT